These 23 T cell receptor beta chains originate from one sample sequenced in a study of blood T cell repertoires in COVID-19. TCRdb's copy holds only in-frame clones and misses some; the assay was immunoSEQ multiplex PCR. This sample has 140,000 to 150,000 clones, with 81% found just once. Sample: peripheral blood. The receptors were gathered from a human donor in a cohort sampled during active COVID-19.

V gene TRBV29-1 combines with J gene TRBJ2-7; the D gene is possibly TRBD2 (5 bases). With 8 bases removed from V and 2 bases from J, the gap between germline ends came to 13 bases. Germline CDR1 SQVTM, CDR2 ANQGSEA. The CDR3 runs to 12 residues. Here the CDR3 reads CSLIDGTYEQYF. The CDR3 DNA follows: TGCAGCCTCATAGACGGGACCTACGAGCAGTACTTC.

The chain links TRBV28 to TRBJ2-7; 8 nucleotides line up with TRBD2. The V and J ends lost 3 bases and 3 bases, in that order; junction bases with no gene match: 13. Per germline, CDR1 MDHEN and CDR2 SYDVKM. This CDR3 region has 17 residues. In nucleotides, the CDR3 is TGTGCCAGCAGTTTGCCTAGTGGAACGGGAGGGGACTACGAGCAGTACTTC. Its translation: CASSLPSGTGGDYEQYF.

This chain joins TRBV6-1 and TRBJ1-1; 8 nucleotides line up with TRBD1. Trimming removed 0 bases from V and 1 base from J; junction bases left unmatched: 1. The CDR3 is made up of 15 amino acids. Germline CDR1 MNHNS, CDR2 SASEGT. DNA of the CDR3: TGTGCCAGCAGTGAAGCAGGGACAGGGAACACTGAAGCTTTCTTT. Protein sequence: CASSEAGTGNTEAFF.

The rearrangement uses TRBV28 and TRBJ2-5; TRBD2 matches at 11 bases. Germline CDR1 reads MDHEN; CDR2 reads SYDVKM. The CDR3 is made up of 18 amino acids. In DNA, the CDR3 is TGTGCAACCTCCTTAGGGACTAGCGGAGGAAGGGACCAAGAGACCCAGTACTTC. Its translation is CATSLGTSGGRDQETQYF.

This chain joins TRBV15 and TRBJ2-1, with D possibly matching TRBD2 (6 bases). Trimming shortened V by 5 bases and J by 9 bases, and 17 bases separated the two germline ends. CDR1 is LNHNV, CDR2 YYDKDF, per germline (reference sequence). CDR3 size: 14 residues. This CDR3 is CATSGARESAEQFF. Here the CDR3 DNA reads TGTGCCACCAGCGGCGCCCGGGAGTCGGCTGAGCAGTTCTTC.

The rearrangement joins TRBV7-3 to TRBJ2-5; TRBD2 might be the D (6 bases). The CDR3 runs 14 residues. Germline CDR1 is SGHTA and CDR2 is FQGTGA. V lost 5 bases and J 4 bases, leaving 14 bases between the germline ends. In DNA, the CDR3 is TGTGCCAGCAGCGTGGGCCCCGGGGGAGAGACCCAGTACTTC. This encodes CASSVGPGGETQYF.

The CDR3 spells CASSGPGQGTQPQHF. As DNA, the CDR3 is TGTGCCAGCAGCGGCCCGGGACAGGGGACTCAGCCCCAGCATTTT. The chain couples TRBV9 to TRBJ1-5, with 10 bases fitting TRBD1. The CDR3 loop spans 15 amino acids. CDR1 and CDR2 (germline): SGDLS, YYNGEE. Trimming took 3 bases from V and 6 from J; bases not matched to a gene: 6.

This chain uses TRBV9 with TRBJ2-1; 11 bases are shared with TRBD2. Trimming cost V 3 bases and J 3 bases; bases outside gene matches: 5. CDR1 and CDR2 from the germline V gene are SGDLS and YYNGEE. The CDR3 totals 16 residues. CDR3 coding DNA: TGTGCCAGCAGCGCCGCTAGCGGGGGGCTCTACAATGAGCAGTTCTTC. Translation: CASSAASGGLYNEQFF.

This sequence joins TRBV7-3 and TRBJ2-1; 8 nucleotides line up with TRBD2. Germline assignment: CDR1 SGHTA and CDR2 FQGTGA. The length of the CDR3 is 16 residues. The trim removed 5 bases at V and 3 bases at J, leaving 9 bases unmatched. The DNA of the CDR3 is TGTGCCAGCAGCCGAACTAGCGGAGGGAACTACAATGAGCAGTTCTTC. This encodes CASSRTSGGNYNEQFF.

The chain employs TRBV7-7 and TRBJ2-7; 8 positions agree with TRBD2. J gave up 7 bases and V 1 base, and 9 bases lay outside the gene matches. CDR1 SSHAT and CDR2 FNYEAQ come from the germline V gene (reference sequence). CDR3 length: 15 residues. This chain's CDR3 is CASSLVAGLDAEQYF. Here the CDR3 DNA reads TGTGCCAGCAGCTTAGTAGCGGGACTGGACGCGGAGCAGTACTTC. The full variable domain, its missing parts supplied by reference TRBV7-7 and TRBJ2-7, is GAGVSQSPRYKVTKRGQDVTLRCDPISSHATLYWYQQALGQGPEFLTYFNYEAQPDKSGLPSDRFSAERPEGSISTLTIQRTEQRDSAMYRCASSLVAGLDAEQYFGPGTRLTVT.

The V and J genes are TRBV7-2 and TRBJ2-7, with a possible D match to TRBD1 (6 bases). Per germline, CDR1 SGHTA and CDR2 FQGNSA. The CDR3 length is 16 residues. V was cut by 4 bases and J by 4 bases, with 20 bases left in between. CDR3 region: CASSSVGRGLRYEQYF. Here the CDR3 DNA reads TGTGCCAGCAGCTCTGTGGGCAGGGGATTAAGGTACGAGCAGTACTTC. Full variable domain (outside the CDR3, taken from reference TRBV7-2 and TRBJ2-7): GAGVSQSPSNKVTEKGKDVELRCDPISGHTALYWYRQSLGQGLEFLIYFQGNSAPDKSGLPSDRFSAERTGGSVSTLTIQRTQQEDSAVYLCASSSVGRGLRYEQYFGPGTRLTVT.

V gene TRBV3-1 (or the pseudogene TRBV3-2) combines with J gene TRBJ2-1; TRBD1 is a possible D gene (5 bases). CDR1 is LGHDT, CDR2 YNNKEL, per germline (reference sequence). Trimming left V 0 bases short and J 0 bases short, with 12 bases between. CDR3 size: 17 residues. The CDR3 nucleotides read TGTGCCAGCAGCCAAGAGGTGGACAAGCTCTCCTACAATGAGCAGTTCTTC. Protein sequence: CASSQEVDKLSYNEQFF.

V usage is TRBV28 and J usage is TRBJ2-7; D gene uncertain. CDR1 is MDHEN and CDR2 is SYDVKM in the germline V gene. CDR3 length: 11 amino acids. V was shortened by 5 bases and J by 4 bases, with 6 bases between the two germline ends. The CDR3 bases are TGTGCCAGCAGTGGAGAATACGAGCAGTACTTC. Protein: CASSGEYEQYF.

Of note for this clone: The sample contains more than one DNA sequence encoding this CDR3. This chain uses TRBV6-5 with TRBJ2-7; 10 nucleotides agree with TRBD1. Per the germline V gene, CDR1 is MNHEY and CDR2 is SVGAGI. J was trimmed by 1 base and V by 6 bases; bases with no gene match: 3. The CDR3 is made up of 14 amino acids. CDR3 region: CASSRDRGSYEQYF. The CDR3 DNA reads TGTGCCAGCAGCAGGGACAGGGGTTCCTACGAGCAGTACTTC.

This clone has only one observation. The chain is built from TRBV19 and TRBJ2-6; TRBD1 might be the D (5 bases). Trimming removed 6 bases at V and 4 bases at J, with 16 bases between. The CDR3 length is 16 residues. Germline CDR1 reads LNHDA; CDR2 reads SQIVND (reference sequence). Here the CDR3 reads CASSDHRFSGANVLTF. The CDR3 bases are TGTGCCAGTAGCGACCACAGGTTCTCCGGGGCCAACGTCCTGACTTTC.

The chain has TRBV6-2 or TRBV6-3 and TRBJ2-1, with 8 bases aligning to TRBD2. Germline V CDR1 and CDR2: MNHEY, SVGEGT. The CDR3 has 16 amino acids. The ends lost 5 bases at V and 2 bases at J; junction bases unmatched: 8. CDR3 nucleotide sequence: TGTGCCAGCAGTACCCCCAGCGGGAGACCCTACAATGAGCAGTTCTTC. Protein sequence: CASSTPSGRPYNEQFF.

The gene calls are TRBV6-2 or TRBV6-3 and TRBJ2-3; 11 nucleotides agree with TRBD2. The junction had 6 bases not matched to a gene; V was cut back by 3 bases and J by 4 bases. The CDR3 is 16 amino acids. Germline V CDR1 and CDR2: MNHEY, SVGEGT. CDR3: CASSYIAGGRPDTQYF. CDR3 DNA: TGTGCCAGCAGTTATATAGCGGGAGGGCGGCCAGATACGCAGTATTTT.

V and J are TRBV4-1 and TRBJ2-7; possible D gene TRBD1, 5 bases. CDR1 is MGHRA, CDR2 YSYEKL, per germline. Trimming cost V 1 base and J 2 bases, with 15 bases left between them. The CDR3 totals 16 residues. Here the CDR3 reads CASSQVRGTGAYEQYF. The CDR3 DNA follows: TGCGCCAGCAGCCAAGTCCGAGGAACAGGAGCCTACGAGCAGTACTTC.

This clone was recorded a few times. V usage is TRBV18 and J usage is TRBJ2-1, with TRBD2 as a possible D gene (6 bases). Deletions cut 4 bases from V and 1 base from J, with 14 bases between. This CDR3 comprises 16 residues. Germline V CDR1 and CDR2: KGHSH, LQKENI. CDR3: CASSRTTRSSYNEQFF. The CDR3, as DNA: TGTGCCAGCTCACGGACTACTCGATCATCCTACAATGAGCAGTTCTTC.

CDR3 sequence: CASSYERGGEKLFF. The CDR3 nucleotides read TGTGCCAGCAGTTATGAGAGGGGGGGTGAAAAACTGTTTTTT. The chain carries TRBV6-5 and TRBJ1-4; TRBD1 might be the D (6 bases). The CDR3 runs 14 residues. V was pared by 3 bases and J by 7 bases, with 12 bases between. Germline V gene lookup returns CDR1 MNHEY and CDR2 SVGAGI.

The chain recombines TRBV29-1 with TRBJ2-5; 11 nucleotides agree with TRBD1. Germline V gives CDR1 SQVTM, CDR2 ANQGSEA. CDR3 size: 13 residues. Trimming at V came to 4 bases and at J to 4 bases, leaving 2 bases not matched to a gene. CDR3 DNA sequence: TGCAGCGTTGTGGACAGGGGGCGAGAGACCCAGTACTTC. The encoded protein is CSVVDRGRETQYF.

J is TRBJ1-4 and V is TRBV28; 8 bases match TRBD1. CDR3 length: 17 residues. The germline V gene has CDR1 MDHEN and CDR2 SYDVKM. The J segment lost 2 bases and the V segment lost 4 bases, leaving 9 bases of the junction unmatched. The CDR3 bases are TGTGCCAGCAGTTCCGTAACCCCAGGGGGCACTAATGAAAAACTGTTTTTT. Its translation: CASSSVTPGGTNEKLFF.

This clone has more than one count but fewer than ten. The V gene is TRBV7-2, the J gene TRBJ2-7, with D tentatively TRBD2 (5 bases). Germline lookup yields CDR1 SGHTA and CDR2 FQGNSA. Trimming removed 4 bases at V and 5 bases at J, with 15 bases between. The CDR3 consists of 14 residues. The CDR3, as DNA: TGTGCCAGCAGCTCCGACCCCGCCGGGGACGAGCAGTACTTC. Protein: CASSSDPAGDEQYF.